This is a list of T cell receptor beta chains from one sample in a study of identical twins. TCRdb redid the calling of the 5' RACE reads with MiXCR, one entry per CDR3 protein. Of under 450,000 distinct CDR3 sequences listed, 15% to 20% are singletons. The sequencing sample was made of naive T cells sorted from blood. These receptors were taken from a man between 50 and 59 years old in good health. Each CDR3 is given with its conserved first and last residue. The order of the fields is V gene, clone size, D gene, J gene, CDR3 protein, CDR3 DNA. The D gene is left open where the match is weak. A clone size is listed for some rows: how often the clone was seen (once, few, many), or a class if it is expanded.

v_call: TRBV20-1
clone_size: many
d_call: NA
j_call: TRBJ2-7
cdr3_aa: CSARDASAYEQYF
cdr3_nt: TGCAGTGCTAGAGATGCTAGCGCTTACGAGCAGTACTTC

v_call: TRBV12-5
clone_size: few
d_call: NA
j_call: TRBJ2-1
cdr3_aa: CASGLMGVTGNNEQFF
cdr3_nt: TGTGCTAGTGGACTGATGGGTGTTACAGGGAACAATGAGCAGTTCTTC

v_call: TRBV5-1
clone_size: NA
d_call: NA
j_call: TRBJ2-2
cdr3_aa: CASGTQLNTGELFF
cdr3_nt: TGCGCCAGCGGGACCCAGCTTAACACCGGGGAGCTGTTTTTT

v_call: TRBV20-1
clone_size: many
d_call: TRBD2
j_call: TRBJ2-5
cdr3_aa: CSARAFSGSGTQYF
cdr3_nt: TGCAGTGCTAGAGCCTTTAGCGGGAGTGGGACCCAGTACTTC

v_call: TRBV6-5
clone_size: many
d_call: NA
j_call: TRBJ2-7
cdr3_aa: CASSYNALAYEQYF
cdr3_nt: TGTGCCAGCAGTTACAACGCCCTAGCCTACGAGCAGTACTTC

v_call: TRBV25-1
clone_size: many
d_call: TRBD1
j_call: TRBJ2-1
cdr3_aa: CASSTLGGQGRQFF
cdr3_nt: TGTGCCAGCAGTACCCTCGGAGGACAGGGCCGTCAGTTCTTC

v_call: TRBV7-9
clone_size: NA
d_call: TRBD1
j_call: TRBJ2-1
cdr3_aa: CASSPYRGPNEQFF
cdr3_nt: TGTGCCAGCAGCCCATACAGGGGGCCTAATGAGCAGTTCTTC

v_call: TRBV5-1
clone_size: NA
d_call: NA
j_call: TRBJ1-3
cdr3_aa: CASSMGRSRNTIYF
cdr3_nt: TGCGCCAGCAGCATGGGTCGCTCTAGAAACACCATATATTTT

v_call: TRBV9
clone_size: few
d_call: NA
j_call: TRBJ2-3
cdr3_aa: CASSVSGQYTDTQYF
cdr3_nt: TGTGCCAGCAGCGTATCAGGGCAGTACACAGATACGCAGTATTTT

v_call: TRBV7-7
clone_size: NA
d_call: TRBD1
j_call: TRBJ2-1
cdr3_aa: CASSLGQGAWEQFF
cdr3_nt: TGTGCCAGCAGCCTTGGACAGGGGGCATGGGAGCAGTTCTTC

v_call: TRBV5-6
clone_size: NA
d_call: TRBD2
j_call: TRBJ2-1
cdr3_aa: CASSGTGTSAEQFF
cdr3_nt: TGTGCCAGCAGCGGTACCGGGACTAGCGCTGAGCAGTTCTTC

v_call: TRBV12-3/TRBV12-4
clone_size: once
d_call: NA
j_call: TRBJ2-1
cdr3_aa: CASSLWTRGTNEQFF
cdr3_nt: TGTGCCAGCAGTTTATGGACTCGCGGTACCAATGAGCAGTTCTTC

v_call: TRBV9
clone_size: NA
d_call: NA
j_call: TRBJ2-7
cdr3_aa: CASSVEVGVGYEQYF
cdr3_nt: TGTGCCAGCAGCGTAGAAGTGGGAGTAGGGTACGAGCAGTACTTC

v_call: TRBV10-3
clone_size: few
d_call: TRBD1
j_call: TRBJ1-4
cdr3_aa: CAIRSDRGNEKLFF
cdr3_nt: TGTGCCATCAGATCAGACAGGGGTAATGAAAAACTGTTTTTT

v_call: TRBV2
clone_size: NA
d_call: TRBD1
j_call: TRBJ1-2
cdr3_aa: CASAGGYGYTF
cdr3_nt: TGTGCCAGTGCAGGGGGATATGGCTACACCTTC

v_call: TRBV5-1
clone_size: NA
d_call: TRBD1
j_call: TRBJ2-2
cdr3_aa: CASSTTGKGTGELFF
cdr3_nt: TGCGCCAGCAGTACGACAGGGAAGGGCACCGGGGAGCTGTTTTTT

v_call: TRBV11-2
clone_size: NA
d_call: NA
j_call: TRBJ1-1
cdr3_aa: CASSLDPGTKMNTEAFF
cdr3_nt: TGTGCCAGCAGCTTAGATCCAGGTACCAAAATGAACACTGAAGCTTTCTTT